The entry below gives a single TCR beta chain sequence along with its context. Antigen unknown. Diagnoses were established using clinical symptoms, serum thyroxine and TRAb, thyroid ultrasound and orbital computed tomography. PBMCs were derived from 10 ml fresh peripheral blood. Germline-derived CDR1 and CDR2 are WSHSY and SAAADI. J lost 5 bases, V lost 8 bases, and 6 bases had no gene match. The CDR3 is 13 residues long. The sample originates from a study of T cells in Graves' hyperthyroidism and ophthalmopathy. Study results and caveats: Among thyroid clonotypes expanded above 0.001, most also appeared in blood. In simple terms, a model built on 13 V-J features told ophthalmopathy apart from stable hyperthyroidism.

Researchers amplified the TCR beta CDR3 regions from RNA transcripts. First-round RT-PCR of the TCR CDR3 relied on the HTBI primer set. TCRdb redid the calling of the multiplex PCR reads with MiXCR, one entry per CDR3 protein. The sample contains over 350,000 distinct CDR3 sequences, approximately 17% of which appear only once. The chain has TRBV10-2 and TRBJ2-1; 7 bases match TRBD2. Input material: blood. The clonotype was recovered from a man aged 18 to 29 with Graves' ophthalmopathy. The CDR3, as DNA: TGCGCCAGCGGGAGGGGCGGAAACAATGAGCAGTTCTTC. This translates into CASGRGGNNEQFF.